Sequencing of this T cell receptor beta chain was carried out in a study of OX40 agonist ivuxolimab in advanced cancers. The overall study: At 0.01 to 10 mg/kg, ivuxolimab was administered intravenously to patients every 2 weeks.

This clone was detected once. Germline CDR1 reads SNHLY; CDR2 reads FYNNEI. Deletions cut 5 bases from V and 5 bases from J, with 10 bases between. CDR3 length: 13 amino acids. The assay was immunoSEQ multiplex PCR, and TCRdb's table has in-frame clones only and misses some. The sample includes about 60,000 clones, around nine tenths of them seen just once. The receptor was isolated from an adult with an advanced solid tumor such as melanoma, head and neck, liver or kidney cancer. The sequencing here drew on CD4+ or CD8+ T cells sorted from blood, taken in a trial of the OX40 agonist ivuxolimab. V usage is TRBV2 and J usage is TRBJ1-5; D remains unclear. The CDR3 DNA reads as TGTGCCAGCAGTCCTCGGAACGATCAGCCCCAGCATTTT. Translation: CASSPRNDQPQHF.